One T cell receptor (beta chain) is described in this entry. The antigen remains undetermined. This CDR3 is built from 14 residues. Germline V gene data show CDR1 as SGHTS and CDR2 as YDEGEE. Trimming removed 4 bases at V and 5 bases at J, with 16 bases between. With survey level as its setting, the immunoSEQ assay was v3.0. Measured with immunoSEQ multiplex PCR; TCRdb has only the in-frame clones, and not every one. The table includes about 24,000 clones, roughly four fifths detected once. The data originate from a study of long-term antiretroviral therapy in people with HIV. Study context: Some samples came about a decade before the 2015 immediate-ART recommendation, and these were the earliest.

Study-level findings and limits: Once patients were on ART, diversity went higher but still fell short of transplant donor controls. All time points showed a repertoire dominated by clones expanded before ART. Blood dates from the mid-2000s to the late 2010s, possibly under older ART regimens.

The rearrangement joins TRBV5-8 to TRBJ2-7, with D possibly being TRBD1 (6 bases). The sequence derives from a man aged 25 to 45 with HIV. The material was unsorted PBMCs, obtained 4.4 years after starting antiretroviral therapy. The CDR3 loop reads CASSPGLEGDEQYF. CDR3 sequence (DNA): TGTGCCAGCAGCCCGGGGCTCGAGGGGGACGAGCAGTACTTC.